The present T cell receptor (beta chain) was sequenced within a study of beta chain features in type 1 diabetes. Study-wide results and caveats: In all four CD4+ subsets, TCRB CDR3 length was significantly, moderately reduced in type 1 diabetes.

CD4+ naive, central memory, regulatory and stem cell-like memory cells were sorted via CD45RO/CCR7/CD25/CD127/CD95/CD27. Notes on this clone: Its specificity is not known.

The isolated RNA, all of it, was reverse transcribed, so expressed TCRB transcripts were what got sequenced. Only in-frame clones appear in the TCRdb table, and some are missing; sequencing was by immunoSEQ multiplex PCR. The sample yields about 350,000 clones, roughly a fifth seen once. The CDR3 length is 13 residues. V shed 4 bases and J shed 4 bases, with 11 bases lying between them. The germline CDR1 and CDR2 sequences are SGHRS and YFSETQ. The specimen was naive CD4+ T cells from blood. The rearrangement joins TRBV5-1 to TRBJ1-1; a weak D match, TRBD1 (6 bases). The sequence came from a young woman in good health. DNA of the CDR3: TGCGCCAGCAGCCAGCAGGGGACCACTGAAGCTTTCTTT. Translation: CASSQQGTTEAFF.